Detailed here is one T cell receptor (beta chain). Its antigen remains undetermined. Qualities for individual bases were not recorded, and no much larger clone is one base off. Genomic DNA served as template for TCR beta VDJ combination and CDR3 sequence profiling. An Illumina HiSeq 2000 was the platform used for TCR repertoire sequencing. The original pipeline was this. TRBV/TRBJ rearrangement plots, CDR3 size and DJ length profiles, and Simpson's diversity index were used to evaluate the repertoires. The immunodominant clone was defined as the most abundant DNA sequence in deep sequencing data. CDR3 amino acid sequences were screened for sharing across subjects and compared with published repertoires and the VDJdb database. TCRdb passed the public sequencing reads through fastp at Q25 and MiXCR, retaining productive beta sequences. Duplicate CDR3 protein sequences are folded into a single record with the most common DNA and genes. These V and J calls derive from TCRdb rather than the authors' analysis. The sample data list 250,000 to 300,000 distinct CDR3 sequences, and roughly half of these were observed just once. In total, the top ten clones hold around 7.6% of the sample.

The data belong to a study of CD8+CD57+ T cells in acquired aplastic anemia (dated by TCRdb to 2016 to 2019). For context, the study as a whole: DNA extracted from sorted CD4+ and CD8+ cells had a mean of roughly 3.4 ug, with a range of roughly 0.19 to 27.4 ug. General study outcomes and caveats: Around 30 CD8+ CDR3 sequences were shared between patients and controls but appeared highly expressed in patients and within their immunodominant clones. No significant difference in CD8+ Simpson's diversity was found between patients and healthy controls (P=0.060).

The study deep-sequenced TCR repertoires of sorted CD4+ and CD8+ blood T cells from severe aplastic anemia patients and healthy subjects. Ficoll-Paque density gradient centrifugation was used to isolate peripheral blood mononuclear cells. Before DNA was extracted, CD4+ and CD8+ T cells were sorted using either FACS or magnetic beads. CDR1 is given as MNHEY and CDR2 as SVGAGI, both from the germline V gene. From its cysteine to its phenylalanine, the CDR3 spans 19 amino acids. Of all the DNA, just the CDR3 is kept, 57 bases in frame from base 1. V and J are trimmed by 6 bases and 2 bases, and the gene matches miss 17 bases of the junction.

Sequencing used sorted CD4+, CD8+, or CD8+CD57+ T cells (not recorded which) from PBMCs. This sequence originates from a human donor with severe aplastic anemia or a healthy control (not recorded which). In this chain, TRBV6-5 is recombined with TRBJ2-3, with TRBD2 matching 10 junction bases. For the CDR3, the sequence is CASSTLAGAHDYFTDTQYF. In nucleotide form, the sequence is TGTGCCAGCAGCACTCTAGCGGGGGCTCACGATTATTTCACAGATACGCAGTATTTT.